This T cell receptor (beta chain) was captured by sequencing in a study of T cell repertoires in cytomegalovirus infection. As for the study in general: Newly reported HLA-C-restricted and thoroughly characterized HLA-B-restricted CMV epitopes were employed. Public TCR beta signature analysis indicated the presence of both CMV infection and matching HLA type.

TCRdb redid the calling of the reads with MiXCR, one entry per CDR3 protein. The sample yields approximately 300,000 distinct CDR3 sequences, 25% seen once. Germline V gene data show CDR1 as SGDLS and CDR2 as YYNGEE. V shed 0 bases and J shed 4 bases, with 13 bases lying between them. The CDR3 loop spans 15 amino acids. This clonotype has more than one count but fewer than ten. Its antigen is unknown. The TCR sequence derives from a human donor in good health (CMV status not recorded). Some clones in this sample may be carry-over from other donors' samples. The rearrangement links TRBV9 to TRBJ1-2; D not certain. This specimen consisted of cultured PBMCs, obtained from culture after CMV antigen stimulation. CDR3 region: CASSVGSATLYGYTF. The CDR3 DNA is TGTGCCAGCAGCGTAGGTTCAGCCACCCTCTATGGCTACACCTTC.